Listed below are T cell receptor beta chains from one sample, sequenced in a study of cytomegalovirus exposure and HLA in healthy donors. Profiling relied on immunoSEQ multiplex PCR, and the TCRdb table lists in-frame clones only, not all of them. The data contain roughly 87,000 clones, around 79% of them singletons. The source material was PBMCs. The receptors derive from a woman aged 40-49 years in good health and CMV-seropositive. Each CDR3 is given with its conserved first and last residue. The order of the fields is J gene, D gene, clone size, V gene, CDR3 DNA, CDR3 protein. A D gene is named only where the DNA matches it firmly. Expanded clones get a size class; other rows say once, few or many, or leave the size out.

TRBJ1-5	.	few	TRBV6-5	TGTGCCAGCAGTTACTCGACAAGCAATCAGCCCCAGCATTTT	CASSYSTSNQPQHF
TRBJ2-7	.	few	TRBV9	TGTGCCAGCAGTCAAGGGGAGGGGGGCGAGTTGTGTTTC	CASSQGEGGELCF
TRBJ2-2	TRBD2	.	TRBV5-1	TGCGCCAGCAGCTTGTGGACTAGCGGGAGTACCGGGGAGCTGTTTTTT	CASSLWTSGSTGELFF
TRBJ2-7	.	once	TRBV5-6	TGTGCCAGCAGCCGACAGCCTTTAGTCCACGAGCAGTACTTC	CASSRQPLVHEQYF
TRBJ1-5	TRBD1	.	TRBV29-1	TGCAGCGCTACCACAGACAGGGGGCCAGGCAATCAGCCCCAGCATTTT	CSATTDRGPGNQPQHF
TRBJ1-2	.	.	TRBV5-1	TGCGCCAGCAGCCTTCCCGGGGGTTATGGCTACACCTTC	CASSLPGGYGYTF
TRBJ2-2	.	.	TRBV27	TGTGCCAGCAGTCATACCATTCGGACACTCAATACTGGCGGGGAGCTGTTTTTT	CASSHTIRTLNTGGELFF
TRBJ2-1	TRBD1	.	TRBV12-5	TGTGCTAGTGGCTTGGGGACAGGGGGCATCTATGAGCAGTTCTTC	CASGLGTGGIYEQFF
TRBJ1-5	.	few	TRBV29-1	TGCAGCGTACAGGGTAGCAATCAGCCCCAGCATTTT	CSVQGSNQPQHF
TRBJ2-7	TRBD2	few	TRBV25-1	TGTGCCAGCAGATTGACTAGCGGGAACGAGCAGTACTTC	CASRLTSGNEQYF
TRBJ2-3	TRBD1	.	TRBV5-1	TGCGCCAGCAGCTTGAAGAAGGGGGCGGCAGATACGCAGTATTTT	CASSLKKGAADTQYF
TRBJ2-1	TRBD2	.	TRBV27	TGTGCCAGCAGTTTATCAGGGACTAGCGGGAGCCTGGCCTACAATGAGCAGTTCTTC	CASSLSGTSGSLAYNEQFF
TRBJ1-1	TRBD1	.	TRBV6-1	TGTGCCAGCAGTGCGAGACAGGGAGGGAACACTGAAGCTTTCTTT	CASSARQGGNTEAFF
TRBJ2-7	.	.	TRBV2	TGTGCCAGCAGTGGCGGGACCTACGAGCAGTACTTC	CASSGGTYEQYF
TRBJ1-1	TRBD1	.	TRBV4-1	TGCGCCAGCAGCCAAAAACAGGGGGATGGATCAGCTTTCTTT	CASSQKQGDGSAFF
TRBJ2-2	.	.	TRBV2	TGTGCCAGCAGTGTGGAGGGGACCGGGGAGCTGTTTTTT	CASSVEGTGELFF
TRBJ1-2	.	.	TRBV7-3	TGTGCCAGCAGCTTTGGACAGAACTATGGCTACACCTTC	CASSFGQNYGYTF
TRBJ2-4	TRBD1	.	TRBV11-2	TGTGCCAGCAGCTTTTCCGGGACAGGGGTGGGCATTCAGTACTTC	CASSFSGTGVGIQYF
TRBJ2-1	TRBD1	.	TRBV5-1	TGCGCCAGCAGCTTGAAGGGACAGGAGTACAATGAGCAGTTCTTC	CASSLKGQEYNEQFF
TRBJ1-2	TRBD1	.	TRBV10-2	TGCGCCAGCCATACAGGGGGCGCGTCCTATGGCTACACCTTC	CASHTGGASYGYTF
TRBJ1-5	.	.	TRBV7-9	TGTGCCAGCAGCGGGGGCCCGGGGCAGCCCCAGCATTTT	CASSGGPGQPQHF
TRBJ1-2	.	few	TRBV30	TGTGCCTGGATCCCCGACACTAACTATGGCTACACCTTC	CAWIPDTNYGYTF
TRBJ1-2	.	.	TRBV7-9	TGTGCCAGCAGCTTGTTCCAGGGCGTCTACACCTTC	CASSLFQGVYTF
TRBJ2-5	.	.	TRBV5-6	TGTGCCAGCAGCTACCCGACAGCGTACCAAGAGACCCAGTACTTC	CASSYPTAYQETQYF
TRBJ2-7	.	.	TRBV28	TGTGCCAGCAGTCCCCCGTTGTCGACGGGGGAGCAGTACTTC	CASSPPLSTGEQYF
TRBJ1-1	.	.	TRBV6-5	TGTGCCAGCAGGCCAGGGTTAGTGAACACTGAAGCTTTCTTT	CASRPGLVNTEAFF
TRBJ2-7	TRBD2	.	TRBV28	TGTGCCAGCAACGGGGGGAGCTCCTACGAGCAGTACTTC	CASNGGSSYEQYF
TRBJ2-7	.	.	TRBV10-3	TGTGCCATCAGTGAGATCGCCACTAGCACCACCTACGAGCAGTACTTC	CAISEIATSTTYEQYF
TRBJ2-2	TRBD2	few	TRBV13	TGTGCCAGCAGCCCTCGACTAGCGGGGGACCCGGACACCGGGGAGCTGTTTTTT	CASSPRLAGDPDTGELFF
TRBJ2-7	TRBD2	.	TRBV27	TGTGCCAGCAGTTCCGCTCGGGTTAGCGGGGGATACGAGCAGTACTTC	CASSSARVSGGYEQYF
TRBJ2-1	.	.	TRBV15	TGTGCCACCAGCAGAGGGGCAGGGTCATACAATGAGCAGTTCTTC	CATSRGAGSYNEQFF
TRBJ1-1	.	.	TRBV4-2	TGTGCCAGCAGCCTAGGGATATCAGGGATGAACACTGAAGCTTTCTTT	CASSLGISGMNTEAFF
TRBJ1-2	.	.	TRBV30	TGTGCCTGGAGTCCGGAGGCAGGGGTAAACTATGGCTACACCTTC	CAWSPEAGVNYGYTF
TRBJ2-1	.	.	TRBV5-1	TGCGCCAGCAGCTTGCCTTCCCCCGCGAATGAGCAGTTCTTC	CASSLPSPANEQFF
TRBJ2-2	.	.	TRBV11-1	TGTGCCAGCAGCTCGACAACCGGGGAGAACACCGGGGAGCTGTTTTTT	CASSSTTGENTGELFF
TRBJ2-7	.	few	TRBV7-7	TGTGCTAGCTGGGCGGAAGACAGGTACGAGCAGTACTTC	CASWAEDRYEQYF
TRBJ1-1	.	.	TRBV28	TGTGCCAGCAGTCCTTGGGGGGATGAAGCTTTCTTT	CASSPWGDEAFF
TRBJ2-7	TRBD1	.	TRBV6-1	TGTGCCAGCCGGGACAGAGTCTACGAGCAGTACTTC	CASRDRVYEQYF
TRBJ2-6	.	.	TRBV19	TGTGCCAGTTACCAATCGGACAGTTACTCGGCCTCTGGGGCCAACGTCCTGACTTTC	CASYQSDSYSASGANVLTF
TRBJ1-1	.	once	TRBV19	TGTGCCACTACTATGGGGCTCGGAAGTGTTGAAGCTTTCTTT	CATTMGLGSVEAFF
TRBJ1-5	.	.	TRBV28	TGTGCCAGCAGACAGGGTGATCAGCCCCAGCATTTT	CASRQGDQPQHF
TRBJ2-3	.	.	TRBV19	TGTGCCAGTAGTATGCTCAGAGATACGCAGTATTTT	CASSMLRDTQYF
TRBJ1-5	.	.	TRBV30	TGTGCCTGGAGTGTAGGAGGGAATCAGCCCCAGCATTTT	CAWSVGGNQPQHF
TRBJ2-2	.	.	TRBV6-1	TGTGCCAGCAGTGATCGACAGGGAGGCACCGGGGAGCTGTTTTTT	CASSDRQGGTGELFF
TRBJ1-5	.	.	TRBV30	TGTGCCTGGAGCGCAGACGGGGGGAGCAATCAGCCCCAGCATTTT	CAWSADGGSNQPQHF
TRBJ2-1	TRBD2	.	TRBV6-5	TGTGCCAGCACAAAACCAGCGGGGGGAGGGAATGAGCAGTTCTTC	CASTKPAGGGNEQFF
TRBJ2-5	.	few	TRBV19	TGTGCCAGTAGTTCAGGGTGGCAAGAGACCCAGTACTTC	CASSSGWQETQYF
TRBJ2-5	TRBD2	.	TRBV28	TGTGCCACCTCAGCGGGAGGGCCCCAAGAGACCCAGTACTTC	CATSAGGPQETQYF
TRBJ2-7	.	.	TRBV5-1	TGCGCCAGCAGCTTGAACGGGGGCGAGCAGTACTTC	CASSLNGGEQYF
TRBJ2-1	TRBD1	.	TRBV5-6	TGTGCCAGCAGTAAAACCGGGACAGGTATCAATGAGCAGTTCTTC	CASSKTGTGINEQFF
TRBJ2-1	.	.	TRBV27	TGTGCCAGCAGTTTAGGCGGGGCGGGCTCCTACAATGAGCAGTTCTTC	CASSLGGAGSYNEQFF
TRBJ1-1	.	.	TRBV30	TGTGCCTGGAGTGACCCCTTTGGCTCTCCTGAAGCTTTCTTT	CAWSDPFGSPEAFF
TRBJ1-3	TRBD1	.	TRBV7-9	TGTGCCAGCAGTACCGGGACAGGGACCGGAAACACCATATATTTT	CASSTGTGTGNTIYF
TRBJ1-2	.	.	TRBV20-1	TGCAGTGCTCTAGGGGTTTATGGCTACACCTTC	CSALGVYGYTF
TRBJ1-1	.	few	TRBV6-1	TGTGCCAGCATCCGAAACATGAACACTGAAGCTTTCTTT	CASIRNMNTEAFF
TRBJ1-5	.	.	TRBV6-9	TGTGCCAGCAGTTATCAGTATCAGCCCCAGCATTTT	CASSYQYQPQHF
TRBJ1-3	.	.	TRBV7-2	TGTGCCAGCAGCTTAGCTCTCTCTGGAAACACCATATATTTT	CASSLALSGNTIYF
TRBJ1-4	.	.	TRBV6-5	TGTGCCAGCAGTTGGGGGAGCGGGGACGAAAAACTGTTTTTT	CASSWGSGDEKLFF
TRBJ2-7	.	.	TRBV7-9	TGTGCCAGCAGCTTGGAGTACGAGCAGTACTTC	CASSLEYEQYF